Following are 5 T cell receptor beta chains from one sample sequenced in a study of shared clonotypes between healthy human individuals. The repertoire was sequenced with immunoSEQ multiplex PCR; TCRdb's copy has only in-frame clones and lacks some. The sample shows about 2 million clones, about 95% of them seen only once. Sample: naive CD4+ T cells sorted from blood. Specified subset: CD45RA+ positively selected. These receptors were collected from a young man in good health.

The chain has TRBV7-2 and TRBJ1-5; D possibly corresponds to TRBD1 (5 bases). This CDR3 is 15 amino acids long. V dropped 1 base and J dropped 3 bases, with 10 bases sitting between them. The germline CDR1 and CDR2 sequences are SGHTA and FQGNSA. CDR3 region: CASSLGDRINQPQHF. The CDR3 DNA follows: TGTGCCAGCAGCTTAGGTGACAGAATCAATCAGCCCCAGCATTTT.

The chain uses TRBV7-2 and TRBJ2-7; D is possibly TRBD1 or TRBD2 (6 bases each). Trimming removed 2 bases at V and 4 bases at J, with 15 bases between. The CDR3 extends over 15 amino acids. CDR1 is SGHTA, CDR2 FQGNSA, per germline. The CDR3 sequence: CASSLSRGDVYEQYF. CDR3 DNA sequence: TGTGCCAGCAGCTTATCAAGGGGGGATGTATACGAGCAGTACTTC. Using reference TRBV7-2 and TRBJ2-7 for the parts outside the CDR3, the full variable domain is GAGVSQSPSNKVTEKGKDVELRCDPISGHTALYWYRQSLGQGLEFLIYFQGNSAPDKSGLPSDRFSAERTGGSVSTLTIQRTQQEDSAVYLCASSLSRGDVYEQYFGPGTRLTVT.

This chain joins TRBV7-9 and TRBJ1-1, with D tentatively TRBD1 (5 bases). Trimming took off 1 base at V and 1 base at J, with 16 bases between the two ends. CDR3 length: 17 amino acids. Germline-derived CDR1 and CDR2 are SEHNR and FQNEAQ (reference sequence). The CDR3 nucleotides are TGTGCCAGCAGCTTAGATCGCTGGGGGAGCCCGAACACTGAAGCTTTCTTT. It encodes CASSLDRWGSPNTEAFF.

V usage is TRBV18 and J usage is TRBJ1-5; D gene uncertain. The CDR3 has 16 residues. Trimming stripped 0 bases from V and 7 bases from J, with 16 bases between. The germline gives CDR1 KGHSH, CDR2 LQKENI. The CDR3 DNA reads as TGTGCCAGCTCACCACCGAGTCGAGCGGGTAACCAGCCCCAGCATTTT. This encodes CASSPPSRAGNQPQHF.

V is TRBV7-9 and J is TRBJ1-6; TRBD1 agrees at 8 bases. CDR1 is SEHNR, CDR2 FQNEAQ, per germline (reference sequence). The ends lost 5 bases at V and 13 bases at J; junction bases unmatched: 16. The CDR3 loop spans 16 amino acids. The CDR3 spells CASSPLTTRGLAPLHF. CDR3 in DNA: TGTGCCAGCAGCCCTCTCACTACCAGGGGGCTGGCGCCCCTCCACTTT.